Given below is one T cell receptor (beta chain) in context. This clonotype was detected many times. Its antigen has not been determined. Within one base of it there is no much larger clone, and no base qualities were kept. The approximately 41 donors, aged 6 to 90 years, were systemically healthy Caucasian individuals from Russia. About 10 milliliters of peripheral blood were drawn from each donor into EDTA-treated Vacutainer tubes. Ficoll-Paque density-gradient centrifugation was used to isolate PBMCs, with at least 6 million obtained per sample. Total RNA, at least 6 micrograms per sample, was extracted from PBMCs with Trizol reagent. Naive CD45RAhigh/CD27high T cell percentages were measured by flow cytometry on a PBMC aliquot from every donor. The source of the sample is a study of blood T cells in healthy people across ages (dated by TCRdb to the mid-2010s). Broadly, across the study: In model experiments, roughly one uniquely barcoded TCR beta cDNA molecule per two T cells was captured by template switching. To track age-related changes in TCR beta repertoire diversity, the study relied on deep sequencing normalized with unique cDNA molecular identifiers. Four age groups were formed from the donors: young (average about 15 years), middle-aged (approximately 42), aged (approximately 60) and long-lived (around 80). To avoid experimental bias, donors of different ages were randomly spread across the sequencing lanes. For two donors (one aged 18 to 30 and one aged 80 or older), the study analyzed two additional independent replicas of 1 million unique cDNA reads from the same blood draw. General findings and caveats noted by the study authors: Conclusive comparison of naive and antigen-experienced compartments was prevented by the profiling of bulk unsorted PBMCs. The long-lived group showed more naive CD4+ T cells, fewer expanded clones and increased TCR diversity than the aged group, suggesting age selection. Observed TCR beta diversity per million T cells fell roughly linearly with age, and a significant reduction was already apparent by age around 39. The CMV infection status of donors was not known, potentially confounding age-related changes in expanded clonotypes. Observed TCR beta diversity correlated strongly with the percentage of naive T cells measured by flow cytometry. Estimates of total diversity from one million sequenced T cells were regarded as lower bounds and underestimates.

To prepare the library, 5' RACE was applied. TCRdb names Illumina HiSeq 2500 as the instrument used. The second PCR ran for roughly 7 to 11 cycles and used a J-beta primer mix along with a sample-barcoded 5' primer. A template-switch 5' adaptor carrying 12 random nucleotides introduced a unique molecular identifier onto each TCR beta cDNA molecule. Each sample yielded at least 2.5 million CDR3-containing paired-end reads. First-strand cDNA was synthesized from all RNA with the Mint cDNA synthesis kit, primed by a TRBC-specific oligonucleotide. After uracil-DNA glycosylase treatment, a first 18-cycle PCR used universal primers M1SS and BC2_uni_R on all cDNA. Turning to the authors' computational methods: For normalization, 1 million high-quality reads were randomly selected from each sample, with every read carrying a distinct molecular identifier. Instead of being binned into consensus sequences, reads that shared molecular identifiers were thrown out. CDR3 identification, clonotype clustering and error correction used MiTCR with a Q25 quality threshold and the strictest error-elimination algorithm. A nonparametric unseen species model using Euler transformation provided a lower-bound estimate of total TCR beta diversity. In TCRdb, the public reads were trimmed at Q25 with fastp and aligned with MiXCR, with productive beta chains retained. Each entry merges the rows of one CDR3 protein and shows their most common DNA and genes. The V and J calls follow TCRdb's processing rather than the paper's. The sample table shows hundreds of thousands of distinct CDR3 sequences, and 44% are seen once. Of the sample, about 21% is held by the ten largest clones.

V gives up 4 bases and J gives up 2 bases, and the segment between their germline ends measures 8 bases. From the germline V gene, CDR1 is SQVTM and CDR2 is ANQGSEA. The CDR3 has 12 amino acids, counting the end cysteine and phenylalanine. Only the CDR3 part of the read is kept: 36 bases, read in frame from the first base. The TCR originated in a man in his sixties in good health. The rearranged segments are TRBV29-1 and TRBJ2-5, with an unclear D gene assignment. The sequenced material came from blood. At the DNA level, the sequence is TGCAGCGTTGCTGGGGATCAAGAGACCCAGTACTTC. Its coded protein is CSVAGDQETQYF.